Shown below are 30 T cell receptor beta chains from a single sample sequenced in a study of T cells in tumors after PD-1 blockade. The assay was immunoSEQ multiplex PCR, and TCRdb's table has in-frame clones only and misses some. The sample has approximately 12,000 clones; about 63% are singletons. This material consisted of tumor tissue, taken before anti-PD-1 treatment. These receptors were taken from a human donor with basal cell carcinoma.

V gene TRBV25-1 combines with J gene TRBJ1-1; a possible D gene is TRBD1 (5 bases). This CDR3 region has 13 residues. V lost 7 bases to trimming and J lost 5 bases, with 14 bases between them. CDR1 MGHDK and CDR2 SYGVNS come from the germline V gene. CDR3 region: CASTSLGGTEAFF. In DNA, the CDR3 is TGTGCCAGCACCTCATTGGGGGGAACTGAAGCTTTCTTT.

The V gene is TRBV5-4, the J gene TRBJ1-1; D ambiguous. The germline V and J ends were trimmed by 4 bases and 4 bases, with 14 bases remaining between them. Germline V gene sequence: CDR1 SGHNT, CDR2 YYREEE (reference sequence). The CDR3 covers 14 residues. The CDR3 loop reads CASSPQVVGTEAFF. In DNA form, the CDR3 reads TGTGCCAGCAGCCCGCAGGTGGTGGGCACTGAAGCTTTCTTT.

V and J are TRBV9 and TRBJ2-6, with a tentative D call TRBD1 (7 bases). V was clipped by 0 bases and J by 4 bases, with 20 bases between them. In germline, CDR1 is SGDLS, CDR2 YYNGEE. The CDR3 is made up of 19 amino acids. CDR3 amino acids: CASSVVGGGASNGANVLTF. In DNA, the CDR3 is TGTGCCAGCAGCGTAGTAGGAGGGGGCGCTTCAAACGGGGCCAACGTCCTGACTTTC.

The V gene is TRBV28, the J gene TRBJ1-4; D uncertain. Germline assignment: CDR1 MDHEN and CDR2 SYDVKM. The CDR3 sequence is 10 residues long. Trimming shortened V by 6 bases and J by 8 bases, and 4 bases separated the two germline ends. DNA of the CDR3: TGTGCCAGCAGACGGGAAAAACTGTTTTTT. Protein: CASRREKLFF.

The chain couples TRBV29-1 to TRBJ2-7, with D tentatively TRBD1 (6 bases). Trimming took 6 bases from V and 3 from J, leaving 12 bases between them. The CDR3 runs to 12 residues. CDR1 is SQVTM and CDR2 is ANQGSEA in the germline V gene. The chain's CDR3 is CSVTGQYYEQYF. The CDR3 nucleotides read TGCAGCGTCACTGGACAGTACTACGAGCAGTACTTC.

The chain uses TRBV6-6 and TRBJ1-3; D ambiguous. V lost 5 bases, J lost 0 bases, and 8 bases lay in between. The germline V gene has CDR1 MNHNY and CDR2 SVGAGI (reference sequence). The CDR3 spans 14 residues. The CDR3 protein is CASSIQSSGNTIYF. Written as DNA, the CDR3 is TGTGCCAGCAGTATACAGAGCTCTGGAAACACCATATATTTT.

The J gene is TRBJ2-1, the V gene TRBV2; D remains unclear. CDR1 is SNHLY, CDR2 FYNNEI, per germline. Trimming removed 9 bases from V and 14 bases from J, with 20 bases in between. This CDR3 contains 12 residues. CDR3 amino acids: CASRGLGSWKFF. The CDR3 DNA sequence: TGTGCCAGTCGAGGTCTAGGATCGTGGAAGTTCTTC.

This sequence joins TRBV5-6 and TRBJ2-3, with D perhaps matching TRBD1 or TRBD2 (5 bases each). There are 14 residues in the CDR3. The ends were cut back, 9 bases at V and 2 bases at J, with 16 bases in the middle. In germline, CDR1 is SGHDT, CDR2 YYEEEE. The CDR3 nucleotides are TGTGCCACCTCGGTCGGGGCAGACACAGATACGCAGTATTTT. Its protein is CATSVGADTDTQYF.

V usage is TRBV4-1 and J usage is TRBJ2-2, with D perhaps TRBD1 (5 bases). This CDR3 is built from 14 residues. The ends were cut back, 4 bases at V and 1 base at J, with 7 bases in the middle. The V gene's germline CDR1 is MGHRA and CDR2 YSYEKL. The CDR3 coding sequence is TGCGCCAGCAGCCTTACAGGGAACACCGGGGAGCTGTTTTTT. It translates to CASSLTGNTGELFF.

This clone has just a few counts. The rearrangement uses TRBV6-6 and TRBJ1-1, with D possibly matching TRBD1 (5 bases). CDR1 and CDR2 (germline): MNHNY, SVGAGI (reference sequence). The germline V and J ends were trimmed by 5 bases and 1 base, with 17 bases remaining between them. This CDR3 comprises 16 residues. The CDR3 DNA is TGTGCCAGCAGTCCCTCCCAGGCTGGGGGGAACACTGAAGCTTTCTTT. Its translation is CASSPSQAGGNTEAFF.

This clone showed up just a few times. This chain connects TRBV4-3 to TRBJ2-4, with D uncertain. V lost 4 bases and J 1 base, leaving 5 bases between the germline ends. Germline V gene sequence: CDR1 LGHNA, CDR2 YSLEER. CDR3 size: 13 residues. The CDR3 spells CASSPGAKNIQYF. In DNA form, the CDR3 reads TGCGCCAGCAGCCCCGGGGCCAAAAACATTCAGTACTTC.

The chain has TRBV13 and TRBJ2-1, with 14 bases fitting TRBD2. The CDR3 is 18 residues long. J lost 3 bases, V lost 6 bases, and 10 bases had no gene match. Germline V gives CDR1 PRHDT, CDR2 FYEKMQ (reference sequence). CDR3 residues: CASSPTTSGGVYYNEQFF. CDR3 DNA: TGTGCCAGCAGTCCTACGACTAGCGGGGGGGTCTACTACAATGAGCAGTTCTTC.

The chain recombines TRBV28 with TRBJ1-4; no reliable D call. The V and J ends lost 3 bases and 5 bases respectively, with 4 bases between them. CDR3 length: 12 residues. Germline CDR1 MDHEN, CDR2 SYDVKM. CDR3 DNA: TGTGCCAGCAGTTTCGGGAATGAAAAACTGTTTTTT. Translation gives CASSFGNEKLFF.

The chain uses TRBV5-4 and TRBJ2-2; no firm D call. CDR3 length: 14 amino acids. The V gene lost 3 bases and the J gene lost 5 bases, with 11 bases spanning the gap. Germline values: CDR1 SGHNT, CDR2 YYREEE (reference sequence). The CDR3 DNA follows: TGTGCCAGCAGCTCTCCCATCCGAACCGGGGAGCTGTTTTTT. This sequence encodes CASSSPIRTGELFF.

The gene calls are TRBV4-3 and TRBJ2-7; 10 nucleotides match TRBD2. After removal of 4 bases from V and 3 bases from J, the junction contained 9 bases not matched to a gene. Germline CDR1 LGHNA, CDR2 YSLEER. The CDR3 totals 16 residues. Here the CDR3 DNA reads TGCGCCAGCAGCCCAGGGAGCGGGAGGGCCCGCTACGAGCAGTACTTC. This codes for CASSPGSGRARYEQYF.

This clone is deemed medium-sized (0.01 to 0.1%). The chain employs TRBV7-2 and TRBJ1-1; D remains unclear. The CDR3 length is 13 residues. Germline CDR1 reads SGHTA; CDR2 reads FQGNSA. V dropped 2 bases and J dropped 10 bases, with 14 bases sitting between them. CDR3 bases: TGTGCCAGCAGCTTACGTCGGGGTGACGCAGCTTTCTTT. Protein: CASSLRRGDAAFF.

This clone has more than one count but fewer than ten. The chain links TRBV7-9 to TRBJ1-3, with D unclear. Per germline, CDR1 SEHNR and CDR2 FQNEAQ (reference sequence). The CDR3 sequence is 14 residues long. V was cut by 2 bases and J by 0 bases, with 5 bases left in between. CDR3 sequence (DNA): TGTGCCAGCAGCTTACTGGACTCTGGAAACACCATATATTTT. Translated: CASSLLDSGNTIYF.

This clone was detected only a few times. Other DNA sequences from this sample encode an identical CDR3 as well. V and J are TRBV7-2 and TRBJ1-5, with D possibly being TRBD1 (5 bases). V lost 5 bases to trimming and J lost 0 bases, with 11 bases between them. Germline V CDR1 and CDR2: SGHTA, FQGNSA. CDR3 size: 15 residues. As DNA, the CDR3 is TGTGCCAGCAGCCCGCAGGGCCATAGCAATCAGCCCCAGCATTTT. It encodes CASSPQGHSNQPQHF.

The chain uses TRBV7-9 and TRBJ2-7; tentative D call: TRBD2 (6 bases). V was pared by 2 bases and J by 1 base, with 9 bases between. The CDR3 consists of 14 residues. Germline V lookup: CDR1 SEHNR, CDR2 FQNEAQ (reference sequence). The DNA of the CDR3 is TGTGCCAGCAGCTTATTAGCGGCTTCCTACGAGCAGTACTTC. Translation: CASSLLAASYEQYF.

V is TRBV6-2 or TRBV6-3 and J is TRBJ2-3; TRBD2 agrees at 13 bases. The germline gives CDR1 MNHEY, CDR2 SVGEGT. CDR3 length: 18 amino acids. Germline trimming cut 1 base from V and 6 bases from J; bases unmatched to any gene: 10. The CDR3 coding sequence is TGTGCCAGCAGTTACTTGGGACTAGCGGGAACCCTTTATGATACGCAGTATTTT. This encodes CASSYLGLAGTLYDTQYF.

By share, this clone counts as medium-sized (0.01 to 0.1%). V and J are TRBV4-3 and TRBJ1-5; unclear D gene. CDR1 is LGHNA, CDR2 YSLEER, per germline. The ends were cut back, 0 bases at V and 0 bases at J, with 12 bases in the middle. This CDR3 is 17 amino acids long. The CDR3 here is CASSQDLPRYSNQPQHF. Here the CDR3 DNA reads TGCGCCAGCAGCCAAGATTTACCCAGATATAGCAATCAGCCCCAGCATTTT.

As regards this clone: The junction departs from germline at one end; a sequencing error may be responsible. This chain uses TRBV30 with TRBJ2-2; D is perhaps TRBD1 or TRBD2 (5 bases each). This CDR3 comprises 15 residues. CDR1 GTSNPN and CDR2 SVGIG come from the germline V gene (reference sequence). CDR3 nucleotide sequence: TGTGCCTGGCGCCGTGGGGGAGCATCCACCCGGGAGCTGTTTTTT. This gives the protein CAWRRGGASTRELFF.

This chain uses TRBV6-5 with TRBJ2-5; no clear D gene. Germline V lookup: CDR1 MNHEY, CDR2 SVGAGI. V was shortened by 6 bases and J by 5 bases, with 13 bases between the two germline ends. The CDR3 is 13 residues long. The CDR3 nucleotides read TGTGCCAGCAGCCCCAATGAGTTGGAGACCCAGTACTTC. Amino acid sequence: CASSPNELETQYF.

The chain is built from TRBV10-2 and TRBJ2-7; D uncertain. The germline CDR1 and CDR2 sequences are WSHSY and SAAADI. V was cut by 8 bases and J by 2 bases, with 16 bases left in between. The CDR3 extends over 14 amino acids. The CDR3 reads CASAAELLTYEQYF. CDR3 DNA: TGCGCCAGCGCGGCGGAACTACTCACCTACGAGCAGTACTTC.

The rearrangement joins TRBV19 to TRBJ2-2, with D possibly matching TRBD2 (6 bases). Trimming removed 5 bases from V and 5 bases from J, with 18 bases in between. The germline V gene has CDR1 LNHDA and CDR2 SQIVND (reference sequence). CDR3 length: 16 residues. CDR3 sequence: CASSAGLQLRTGELFF. The CDR3 nucleotides read TGTGCCAGTAGTGCGGGACTCCAACTAAGGACCGGGGAGCTGTTTTTT.

This clone was seen a handful of times. The genes are TRBV28 and TRBJ2-7; the D gene could be TRBD1 or TRBD2 (5 bases each). Looked up from germline, CDR1 is MDHEN and CDR2 is SYDVKM. Between the trimmed V and J ends, which lost 5 bases and 1 base, there was a span of 15 bases. CDR3 size: 15 residues. CDR3 sequence reads: CASSEGFSTSYEQYF. Written as DNA, the CDR3 is TGTGCCAGCAGTGAGGGGTTCTCCACATCCTACGAGCAGTACTTC. The variable domain in full, completed from reference TRBV28 and TRBJ2-7, reads DVKVTQSSRYLVKRTGEKVFLECVQDMDHENMFWYRQDPGLGLRLIYFSYDVKMKEKGDIPEGYSVSREKKERFSLILESASTNQTSMYLCASSEGFSTSYEQYFGPGTRLTVT.

The gene calls are TRBV5-1 and TRBJ2-2; 9 nucleotides line up with TRBD2. The CDR3 contains 15 residues. Germline assignment: CDR1 SGHRS and CDR2 YFSETQ. The V gene end was trimmed by 7 bases and the J gene end by 4 bases; junction bases not matched to a gene: 8. CDR3 DNA: TGCGCCAGCCGTAGCGGGGGCGAAAGCACCGGGGAGCTGTTTTTT. Translated: CASRSGGESTGELFF. Full variable domain (rest looked up from reference TRBV5-1 and TRBJ2-2): KAGVTQTPRYLIKTRGQQVTLSCSPISGHRSVSWYQQTPGQGLQFLFEYFSETQRNKGNFPGRFSGRQFSNSRSEMNVSTLELGDSALYLCASRSGGESTGELFFGEGSRLTVL.

J is TRBJ1-5 and V is TRBV24-1; D is uncertain. Germline CDR1 reads KGHDR; CDR2 reads SFDVKD. The CDR3 is 12 amino acids. V lost 7 bases and J 3 bases, leaving 6 bases between the germline ends. CDR3 DNA sequence: TGTGCCACCAGCAACAACAATCAGCCCCAGCATTTT. Translation gives CATSNNNQPQHF.

V gene TRBV6-5 combines with J gene TRBJ2-7; D not resolved. This CDR3 has 14 residues. The germline V gene has CDR1 MNHEY and CDR2 SVGAGI. Trimming pared 4 bases from V and 3 bases from J, leaving 13 bases between. Here the CDR3 reads CASSFGPRDYEQYF. The CDR3 DNA follows: TGTGCCAGCAGTTTCGGGCCGAGAGACTACGAGCAGTACTTC.

This clone was seen just once. The V and J genes are TRBV7-2 and TRBJ1-1, with no clear D. The CDR3 totals 13 residues. Germline-derived CDR1 and CDR2 are SGHTA and FQGNSA. Trimming pared 2 bases from V and 0 bases from J, leaving 4 bases between. CDR3 region: CASSLNVNTEAFF. CDR3 bases: TGTGCCAGCAGCTTAAACGTGAACACTGAAGCTTTCTTT.